This T cell receptor beta chain came from a study of blood T cell repertoires in COVID-19. Background on the study: The United States, Italy and Spain provided the acute and convalescent COVID-19 samples. PBMCs, B-cell-depleted T cells, or T cells provided the cDNA or gDNA that made up the material.

The CDR3 sequence is 15 residues long. Germline CDR1 and CDR2: MDHEN and SYDVKM. The V gene lost 3 bases and the J gene lost 5 bases, with 13 bases spanning the gap. In the original analysis: It was from reference gene primer amplification that nucleated cell counts were estimated. Some clones are missing from TCRdb's copy, which holds only in-frame ones; the method was immunoSEQ multiplex PCR. V and J calls and clone size are given by that table; D and trimming were obtained from the DNA. The sample has about 130,000 clones, 80% to 90% seen once. The origin of this receptor is a human donor in a cohort sampled during active COVID-19. The J gene is TRBJ2-2, the V gene TRBV28; D is possibly TRBD2 (6 bases). Input material: peripheral blood. The DNA for the CDR3 is TGTGCCAGCAGTTTGAGTGCAAGCGGGACCGGGGAGCTGTTTTTT. Protein sequence: CASSLSASGTGELFF.